This TCR beta chain was sequenced in a study of PD-L1 blockade in urothelial cancer. On the study more broadly: Patients had been given 0 to 3 earlier chemotherapy regimens. Blood samples had a median of around 150,000 T cells. Analyses used blood from 3 weeks (second dose) and 6 weeks after treatment start.

The germline CDR1 and CDR2 sequences are MNHEY and SMNVEV (reference sequence). With V trimmed by 6 bases and J by 0 bases, 15 bases remained unmatched. The CDR3 has 18 residues. Comments on this clone: What it binds is unknown.

Measured with immunoSEQ multiplex PCR; TCRdb has only the in-frame clones, and not every one. The sample lists roughly 47,000 clones, more than 65% occurring once. Noted time point: pretreatment peripheral blood. General study points: Below-median pretreatment blood TCR clonality predicted better survival.

The sample in question was PBMCs, obtained around atezolizumab (anti-PD-L1) treatment. The sequence came from a man aged 70 or older with urothelial cancer. The chain employs TRBV27 and TRBJ2-3; 7 nucleotides agree with TRBD2. The CDR3 DNA reads TGTGCCAGCAGCTCACCCCTCGGCGGGAGCCTTAGCACAGATACGCAGTATTTT. Translated: CASSSPLGGSLSTDTQYF.